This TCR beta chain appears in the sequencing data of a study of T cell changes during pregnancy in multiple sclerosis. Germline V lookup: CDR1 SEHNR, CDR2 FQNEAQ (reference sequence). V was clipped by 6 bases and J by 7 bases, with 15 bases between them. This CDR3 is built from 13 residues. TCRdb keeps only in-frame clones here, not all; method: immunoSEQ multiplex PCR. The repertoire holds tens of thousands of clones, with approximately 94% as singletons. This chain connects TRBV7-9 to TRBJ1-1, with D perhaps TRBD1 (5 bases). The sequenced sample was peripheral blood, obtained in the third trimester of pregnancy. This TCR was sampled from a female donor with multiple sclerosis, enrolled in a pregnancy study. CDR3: CASRPSTGGEAFF. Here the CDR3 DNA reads TGTGCCAGCAGACCCTCCACGGGGGGTGAAGCTTTCTTT.